These T cell receptor beta chains were read from a single sample in a study of blood T cell repertoires in COVID-19. Profiling relied on immunoSEQ multiplex PCR, and the TCRdb table lists in-frame clones only, not all of them. The repertoire consists of approximately 260,000 clones, with roughly 86% occurring once and the leading ten covering around 3.6%. Sequenced input: peripheral blood. All receptors come from a man younger than 35 with active or convalescent COVID-19. The CDR3 runs from the conserved cysteine through the conserved F or W. Fields, in order: V gene, J gene, CDR3 protein.

V: TRBV9; J: TRBJ1-1; CDR3: CASSPPQGTEAFF
V: TRBV7-2; J: TRBJ2-1; CDR3: CASSPRTSTNEQFF
V: TRBV11-1; J: TRBJ2-7; CDR3: CASSLLGQENYEQYF
V: TRBV7-6; J: TRBJ2-5; CDR3: CASSFGTSGGETQYF
V: TRBV12-3/TRBV12-4; J: TRBJ1-2; CDR3: CASTPHPNYGYTF
V: TRBV7-9; J: TRBJ1-3; CDR3: CASSLYTGNTIYF
V: TRBV28; J: TRBJ1-4; CDR3: CASSKTGIEKLFF
V: TRBV19; J: TRBJ1-6; CDR3: CATTAQSSYNSPLHF
V: TRBV6-5; J: TRBJ1-4; CDR3: CASGRGQGPEKLFF
V: TRBV3-1/TRBV3-2; J: TRBJ2-7; CDR3: CASSQVYYEQYF
V: TRBV30; J: TRBJ2-1; CDR3: CAWRSGGPYNEQFF
V: TRBV7-9; J: TRBJ1-1; CDR3: CASRLNAGDTEAFF
V: TRBV7-6; J: TRBJ2-2; CDR3: CASKEQTDLNTGELFF
V: TRBV5-4; J: TRBJ2-7; CDR3: CASSYRGGQYF